This TCR beta chain is from a study of blood T cell repertoires in COVID-19. Germline lookup yields CDR1 SGHRS and CDR2 YFSETQ. V gave up 4 bases and J gave up 0 bases, with 17 bases separating them. This CDR3 comprises 16 residues. Clones were sequenced by immunoSEQ multiplex PCR, and TCRdb holds only the in-frame ones, with some missing. This sample has roughly 60,000 clones, with about four fifths found just once. The source material was peripheral blood. V and J are TRBV5-1 and TRBJ2-7; D possibly corresponds to TRBD2 (5 bases). The receptor's source is a human donor in a cohort sampled during active or convalescent COVID-19. Written as DNA, the CDR3 is TGCGCCAGCAGCCCAATGACGAGCGGTAGCTCCTACGAGCAGTACTTC. This sequence encodes CASSPMTSGSSYEQYF.